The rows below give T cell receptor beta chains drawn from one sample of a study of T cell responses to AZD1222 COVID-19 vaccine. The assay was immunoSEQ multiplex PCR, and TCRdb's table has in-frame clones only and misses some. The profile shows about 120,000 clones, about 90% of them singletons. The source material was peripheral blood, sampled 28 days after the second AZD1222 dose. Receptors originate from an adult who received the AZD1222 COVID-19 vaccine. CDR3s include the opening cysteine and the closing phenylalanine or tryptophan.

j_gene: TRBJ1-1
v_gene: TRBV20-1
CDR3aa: CSAPTGTEAFF

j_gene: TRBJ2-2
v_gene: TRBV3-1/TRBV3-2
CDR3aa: CASSQAPKRGTNTGELFF

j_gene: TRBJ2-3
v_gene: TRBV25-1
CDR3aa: CASSEFGRTGTDTQYF

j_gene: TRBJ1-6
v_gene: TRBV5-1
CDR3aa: CASSLADRGSPLHF

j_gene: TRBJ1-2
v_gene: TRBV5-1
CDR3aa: CASSLPSTPNYGYTF

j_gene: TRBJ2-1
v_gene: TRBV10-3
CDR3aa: CAIAYGGEQFF

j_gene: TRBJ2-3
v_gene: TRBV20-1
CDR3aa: CSASQIRLAGYGTDTQYF

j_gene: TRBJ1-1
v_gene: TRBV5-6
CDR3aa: CASSLSDRGGTEAFF

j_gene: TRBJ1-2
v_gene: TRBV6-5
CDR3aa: CASREGGRGYTF

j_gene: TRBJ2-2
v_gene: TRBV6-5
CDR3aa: CASKVASGGVGELFF

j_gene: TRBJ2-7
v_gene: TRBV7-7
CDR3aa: CASSNIRQDASYEQYF

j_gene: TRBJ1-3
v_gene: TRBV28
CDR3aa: CASSSPEDTIYF

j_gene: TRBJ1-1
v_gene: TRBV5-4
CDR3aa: CASSLFGQVEWTEAFF

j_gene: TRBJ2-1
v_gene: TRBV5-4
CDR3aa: CASSLDSSLSQFF

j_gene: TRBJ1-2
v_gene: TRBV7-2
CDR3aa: CASRAQGRGGYTF

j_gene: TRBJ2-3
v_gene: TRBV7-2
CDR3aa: CASSFPASDTQYF

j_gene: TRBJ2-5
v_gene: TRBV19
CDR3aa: CASSPTTTGAKTQYF

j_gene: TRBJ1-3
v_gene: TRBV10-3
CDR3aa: CASGQGISMVSGNTIYF

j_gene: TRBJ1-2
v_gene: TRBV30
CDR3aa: CAWRPGSDHYTF

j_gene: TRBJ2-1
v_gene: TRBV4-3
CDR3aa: CASSPLGGASYNEQFF

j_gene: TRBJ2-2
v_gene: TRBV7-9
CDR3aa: CASSLLVRDRGTTGELFF

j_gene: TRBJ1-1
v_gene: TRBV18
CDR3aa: CASSQGTGPQRSTEAFF

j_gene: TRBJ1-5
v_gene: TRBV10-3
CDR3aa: CAISPGHGNQPQHF

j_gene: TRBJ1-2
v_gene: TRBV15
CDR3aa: CATGTGDDYGYTF

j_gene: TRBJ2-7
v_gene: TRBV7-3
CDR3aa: CASSLTSGGTYEQYF

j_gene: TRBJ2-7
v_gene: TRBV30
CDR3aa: CAWIGSYEQYF

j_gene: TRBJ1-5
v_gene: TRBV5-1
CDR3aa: CASSFRVGQPQHF

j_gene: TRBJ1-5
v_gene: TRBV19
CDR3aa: CASSIETGRDQPQHF

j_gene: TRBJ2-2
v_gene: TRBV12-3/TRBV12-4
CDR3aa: CASSFRVTGELFF

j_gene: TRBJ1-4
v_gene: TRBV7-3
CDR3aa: CASSLRGVVGSNEKLFF

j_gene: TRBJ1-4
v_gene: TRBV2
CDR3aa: CASSELIGRLESEKLFF